The following is a T cell receptor (beta chain) sequence with its context. This clonotype came up a few times. The specificity of this receptor is unknown. Per-nucleotide qualities are absent, and no much larger clonotype sits a single base away. This sample was included in a study of T cells after yellow fever vaccination (dated by TCRdb to about 2019). Study-level background: The SMART-Seq v4 Ultra Low Input RNA kit was used to prepare libraries from fractions with low cell numbers. To follow T-cell clones before and after primary and booster YFV17D yellow fever vaccination, bulk TCR alpha and beta repertoires were sequenced over time. Two healthy male donors, one aged 18 to 29 and one aged 30 to 40 years, were included in the cohort. Blood was collected at multiple timepoints before and after primary and secondary immunization, and bulk PBMC replicates and cell subsets were isolated. Here is what the overall study found, with its caveats: A small fraction of clonotypes showed up in both the CD4 and CD8 compartments, probably as a result of convergent recombination. Compared with the primary T-cell response, the secondary T-cell response was weaker but faster, peaking on day 5 rather than day 15. The study included only a couple of donors, which limits how far the findings can be generalized. After the booster, most clones that had expanded after primary vaccination were detected again (about 97% of CD4 and 88% of CD8), suggesting broad maintenance of memory. Computational filtering was needed because FACS-sorted repertoires could contain abundant contaminating clonotypes from the bulk population.

This specimen's treatment or condition label, interpreted: live attenuated yellow fever vaccine strain. At each blood-draw timepoint, two biological replicates of bulk PBMCs were collected. A standard Ficoll-Paque protocol was used to isolate PBMCs from peripheral blood. TriZol was used to extract RNA from bulk PBMCs, CD4 and CD8 fractions, and dextramer-positive and dextramer-negative fractions. TCR cDNA was made using 5'RACE template switching, a step that added a universal primer site and unique molecular identifiers. Priming for cDNA synthesis came from both the TCR alpha and TCR beta constant segments. Library amplification used two PCR steps, and the second PCR step added sample barcodes and sequencing adapters. Sequencing of the libraries was done on either Illumina HiSeq 2500 (2x100 bp) or NovaSeq (2x150 bp). As for how the authors treated the data: MIGEC handled demultiplexing of reads and collapsing into UMI consensus sequences, while MiXCR performed V(D)J alignment. Clonotypes responding to the vaccine were identified with edgeR on replicate PBMC samples, with the criteria of FDR below 0.01 and a log2 fold change above 5 up to day 15. Each bulk clonotype received a CD4 or CD8 identity based on whether the sequenced CD4 or CD8 repertoire contained that clonotype at higher abundance. TCRdb took the public reads, trimmed them with fastp at Q25, ran MiXCR for clone calling and kept in-frame beta chains. One record per CDR3 amino acid sequence lists the most common genes and DNA. None of the V and J calls come from the authors' own analysis; TCRdb made them. The sample table holds just under 600,000 distinct CDR3 sequences, of which approximately 13% were seen once. The ten largest clonotypes hold over 11% of the sample.

The CDR3 has 14 amino acids, counting the end cysteine and phenylalanine. The sequence is cut down to CDR3 DNA, 42 bases in frame from base 1. Between the V and J ends, shortened by 2 bases and 4 bases respectively, the junction contains 11 bases. CDR1 MDHEN and CDR2 SYDVKM are derived from the germline V gene. Sample: PBMCs, taken on the day of the yellow fever booster vaccination. The sequence was collected from a man aged 25 to 40 who received the YFV17D yellow fever vaccine. Rearrangement joined TRBV28 to TRBJ1-2, with no confidently assigned D gene. The DNA sequence reads TGTGCCAGCAGTTTAGTTTCCGGCGGCTATGGCTACACCTTC. This encodes CASSLVSGGYGYTF.